This is a list of T cell receptor beta chains from one sample in a study of blood T cell repertoires in COVID-19. Profiled with immunoSEQ multiplex PCR; TCRdb holds only in-frame clones, not every one. The table records roughly 250,000 clones, just under 85% of them present only once. Material for sequencing was peripheral blood. Receptors were obtained from a woman aged 55-69 years with active or convalescent COVID-19. CDR3s include the opening cysteine and the closing phenylalanine or tryptophan. Each record gives: CDR3 length, J gene, V gene, D gene, CDR3 DNA, CDR3 protein. The D gene is left open where the match is weak.

>13|TRBJ2-3|TRBV6-6|NA
TGTGCCAGCAGAACGGGGTCCACAGATACGCAGTATTTT
CASRTGSTDTQYF
>16|TRBJ2-3|TRBV20-1|TRBD2
TGCAGTGCTAGTGGGCTAGCGGGGGGGCTGGGAGATACGCAGTATTTT
CSASGLAGGLGDTQYF
>14|TRBJ1-3|TRBV19|NA
TGTGCCAGTTTAAACCGGGGCTCTGGAAACACCATATATTTT
CASLNRGSGNTIYF
>14|TRBJ2-7|TRBV19|NA
TGTGCCAGTAGCCCACAGGGGGGGTTTTACGAGCAGTACTTC
CASSPQGGFYEQYF
>17|TRBJ1-1|TRBV5-1|TRBD1
TGCGCCAGCAGCTTGGCAGGGGGGCCCGGAATGAACACTGAAGCTTTCTTT
CASSLAGGPGMNTEAFF
>10|TRBJ1-2|TRBV30|NA
TGTGCCTTCACAGGGTCGGGCTACACCTTC
CAFTGSGYTF
>16|TRBJ1-1|TRBV2|NA
TGTGCCAGCAGAGGAGACAGCGTCCCCATGAACACTGAAGCTTTCTTT
CASRGDSVPMNTEAFF
>18|TRBJ2-2|TRBV7-6|NA
TGTGCCAGCAGCTTAGGGCTTTGGCAGGGCCGCTTAGGCGGGGAGCTGTTTTTT
CASSLGLWQGRLGGELFF
>14|TRBJ1-6|TRBV7-6|TRBD1
TGTGCCAGCAGCTTAGGGACAGGCGGTTCACCCCTCCACTTT
CASSLGTGGSPLHF
>14|TRBJ1-4|TRBV27|NA
TGTGCCAGCACCCGAGGAGGGGCTAATGAAAAACTGTTTTTT
CASTRGGANEKLFF